Detailed here is one TCR beta chain. The CDR3 loop spans 15 amino acids. Germline CDR1 LGHNA, CDR2 YSLEER. V gave up 0 bases and J gave up 10 bases, with 15 bases separating them. The data were taken from a study of blood T cell repertoires in COVID-19. Looking at the study overall: Nucleic acid was either cDNA or gDNA, and it came from T cells, B-cell-depleted T cells, or PBMCs.

Authors' data handling: For nucleated cells, counts were estimated from reference gene primer amplification. Data came from immunoSEQ multiplex PCR; TCRdb stores just in-frame clones and leaves some out. The V and J calls and clone size come from that table; D and trimming were worked out from the DNA. The data hold 120,000 or so clones, with just under 80% observed a single time. The chain links TRBV4-3 to TRBJ1-4; TRBD1 is a possible D gene (5 bases). The sequenced material came from peripheral blood. The receptor was derived from a man aged 55-75 years with active or convalescent COVID-19. CDR3 region: CASSQDLTVLGKLFF. The CDR3 region has the DNA TGCGCCAGCAGCCAAGATTTGACAGTATTAGGAAAACTGTTTTTT.